A selection of T cell receptor beta chains follows, all from one sample in a study of T cell repertoires in cytomegalovirus infection. TCRdb used MiXCR to reprocess the reads, holding one entry per CDR3 protein. The sample comprises almost 500,000 distinct CDR3 sequences, approximately 10% of which are singletons, and roughly a tenth rests with the top ten. The specimen was PBMCs. The receptors derive from a human donor in good health (CMV status not recorded). Some clones in this sample may be carry-over from other donors' samples. CDR3s include the opening cysteine and the closing phenylalanine or tryptophan. Each record gives: J gene, D gene, V gene, clone size, CDR3 DNA, CDR3 protein. A D gene is named only where the DNA matches it firmly. Clone size, where shown, is once, few, many, or a class for clones that have expanded.

>TRBJ2-1|TRBD2|TRBV20-1|.
TGCAGTGCTTCCAGGACTAGCCTGAATGAGCAGTTCTTC
CSASRTSLNEQFF
>TRBJ1-2|.|TRBV5-4|few
TGTGCCAGCCGCAAACTAAAACTAGGAGGGTATGGCTACACCTTC
CASRKLKLGGYGYTF
>TRBJ2-3|TRBD2|TRBV7-2|many
TGTGCCAGCAGCCCCCTAGGGCGGGGGGACACAGATACGCAGTATTTT
CASSPLGRGDTDTQYF
>TRBJ1-6|.|TRBV13|few
TGTGCCAGCAGCTTAGGGGGGGTTAGGGGATCACCCCTCCACTTT
CASSLGGVRGSPLHF
>TRBJ2-1|TRBD2|TRBV15|few
TGTGCCACCAGCAAAGTCGGCGGGGGGGCGAATGCCTACAATGAGCAGTTCTTC
CATSKVGGGANAYNEQFF
>TRBJ1-1|.|TRBV5-4|.
TGTGCCAGCAGCTCTTATGGAGGGGGTGAAGCTTTCTTT
CASSSYGGGEAFF
>TRBJ2-3|TRBD2|TRBV20-1|few
TGCAGTGCTAGAGCCCTAGCGGGACCCTCGTCAACCACAGATACGCAGTATTTT
CSARALAGPSSTTDTQYF
>TRBJ1-5|TRBD1|TRBV27|many
TGTGCCAGCAGTTTATTAGCCGGGACAGGGGGCGTCCAGCCCCAGCATTTT
CASSLLAGTGGVQPQHF
>TRBJ2-1|.|TRBV20-1|.
TGCAGTGCTTCATCCTTCGGGAGTCCCCCCTACAATGAGCAGTTCTTC
CSASSFGSPPYNEQFF
>TRBJ1-1|.|TRBV14|.
TGTGCCAGCAGCCAAGATTCGGAGAGGATTAACACTGAAGCTTTCTTT
CASSQDSERINTEAFF
>TRBJ1-2|TRBD1|TRBV20-1|many
TGCAGTGCTATTATGACAGGGGGCGAAAACTATGGCTACACCTTC
CSAIMTGGENYGYTF
>TRBJ2-5|TRBD2|TRBV6-4|many
TGTGCCAGCAGTGAATCCGGACTAGCGGGGGAGACCCAGTACTTC
CASSESGLAGETQYF
>TRBJ2-5|TRBD2|TRBV12-3/TRBV12-4|.
TGTGCCAGCAGTTCCTATCCAACCGGGGGGGGGGGACTAGCGAGCCAAGAGACCCAGTACTTC
CASSSYPTGGGGLASQETQYF
>TRBJ1-1|TRBD1|TRBV6-5|.
TGTGCCAGCAGCTTGGGACAGGGGACGAACACTGAAGCTTTCTTT
CASSLGQGTNTEAFF
>TRBJ1-6|.|TRBV11-1|many
TGTGCCAGCAGCCTCAGCAGGGGAAGCCGCGGAAATTCACCCCTCCACTTT
CASSLSRGSRGNSPLHF
>TRBJ1-3|.|TRBV28|many
TGTGCCAGCAGTTTAAGAGGGGCTGGTGGAAACACCATATATTTT
CASSLRGAGGNTIYF
>TRBJ1-5|.|TRBV28|.
TGTGCCAGCAGTTCCTATCTCGGTAATCAGCCCCAGCATTTT
CASSSYLGNQPQHF
>TRBJ1-2|.|TRBV5-5|.
TGTGCCAGCAGGTCCACGACAGACTATGGCTACACCTTC
CASRSTTDYGYTF
>TRBJ2-1|TRBD2|TRBV7-9|few
TGTGCCTCTCTACTAGCGGGCGATGACAATGAGCAGTTCTTC
CASLLAGDDNEQFF
>TRBJ2-4|TRBD2|TRBV28|many
TGTGCCAGCGTGCCTAGCGGGAGTTCTAGAGCCAAAAACATTCAGTACTTC
CASVPSGSSRAKNIQYF
>TRBJ2-5|.|TRBV7-9|many
TGTGCCAGCAGCTTAGCGGTAGGGATCTACCAAGAGACCCAGTACTTC
CASSLAVGIYQETQYF
>TRBJ2-7|.|TRBV7-8|many
TGTGCCAGCAGCGTCGGGGATTCCTACGAGCAGTACTTC
CASSVGDSYEQYF
>TRBJ2-7|TRBD2|TRBV4-2|.
TGTGCCAGCAGCCCCGGGACTAGCGGGAGTAGCGAGCAGTACTTC
CASSPGTSGSSEQYF
>TRBJ2-1|TRBD1|TRBV20-1|many
TGCAGTGCTGGGGACAGGGGGCATGGTGAGCAGTTCTTC
CSAGDRGHGEQFF
>TRBJ1-4|TRBD1|TRBV20-1|many
TGCAGTGCTAGACAGGGGGGAAAACTGTTTTTT
CSARQGGKLFF
>TRBJ2-2|TRBD2|TRBV7-9|many
TGTGCCATCGATAGCGGGGCAGCTAGAAACACCGGGGAGCTGTTTTTT
CAIDSGAARNTGELFF
>TRBJ1-2|.|TRBV12-3/TRBV12-4|many
TGTGCCAGCAGCATACAGGGCACCTATGGCTACACCTTC
CASSIQGTYGYTF
>TRBJ1-3|.|TRBV7-9|many
TGTGCCAGCAGCTTAGGGGGCAACACCATATATTTT
CASSLGGNTIYF
>TRBJ1-1|TRBD1|TRBV23-1|.
TGCGCCAGCAGTCAATGGGGAAGGGGGCAGCATGGTCGGCACACTGAAGCTTTCTTT
CASSQWGRGQHGRHTEAFF
>TRBJ1-3|TRBD1|TRBV15|few
TGTGCCACCAGTCCGGACAGGGGGCTAGCGGCCATATATTTT
CATSPDRGLAAIYF
>TRBJ1-3|.|TRBV3-1|.
TGTGCCAGCAGCCCATTGATGGGCAGGGCGTCAGGAAACACCATATATTTT
CASSPLMGRASGNTIYF
>TRBJ2-2|.|TRBV6-2/TRBV6-3|many
TGTGCCAGCAGTTACGAAGCGGGGAACACCGGGGAGCTGTTTTTT
CASSYEAGNTGELFF
>TRBJ2-3|.|TRBV20-1|many
TGCAGTGCAGGGGTTGTGGGGACAGATACGCAGTATTTT
CSAGVVGTDTQYF
>TRBJ2-5|.|TRBV7-7|many
TGTGCCACGGGTCCGACAGGACCGACGGGGGAGACCCAGTACTTC
CATGPTGPTGETQYF
>TRBJ2-7|TRBD2|TRBV6-7|many
TGTGCCAGCAGCCGGTACCCCAGCGGGAGGGCCTACGAGCAGTACTTC
CASSRYPSGRAYEQYF
>TRBJ2-7|TRBD1|TRBV20-1|.
TGCAGTGCTGCGACAGGGTTTTCCTACGAGCAGTACTTC
CSAATGFSYEQYF
>TRBJ2-1|TRBD2|TRBV11-2|many
TGTGCCAGCAGCTTCAGTCATCGGGCTAGCGGATACAATGAGCAGTTCTTC
CASSFSHRASGYNEQFF
>TRBJ1-1|TRBD1|TRBV19|.
TGTGCCAGTAGTATAGGTGGGCAGGGGGGCACTGAAGCTTTCTTT
CASSIGGQGGTEAFF